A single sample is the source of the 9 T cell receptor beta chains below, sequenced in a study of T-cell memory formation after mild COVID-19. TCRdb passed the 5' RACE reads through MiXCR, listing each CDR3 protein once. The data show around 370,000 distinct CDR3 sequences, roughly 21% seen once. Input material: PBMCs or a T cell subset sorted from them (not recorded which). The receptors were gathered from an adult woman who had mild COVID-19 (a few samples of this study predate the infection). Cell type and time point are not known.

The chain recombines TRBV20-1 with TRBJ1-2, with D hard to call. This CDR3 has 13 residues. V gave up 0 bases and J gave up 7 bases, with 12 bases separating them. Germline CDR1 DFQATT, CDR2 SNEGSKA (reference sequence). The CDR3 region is CSARDLRGGGYTF. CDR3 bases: TGCAGTGCTAGAGACCTACGCGGCGGTGGCTACACCTTC.

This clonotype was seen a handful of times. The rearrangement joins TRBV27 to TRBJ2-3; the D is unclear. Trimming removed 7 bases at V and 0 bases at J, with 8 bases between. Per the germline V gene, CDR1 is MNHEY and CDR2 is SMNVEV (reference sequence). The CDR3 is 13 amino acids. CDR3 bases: TGTGCCAGCAAAGCGACTAGCACAGATACGCAGTATTTT. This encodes CASKATSTDTQYF.

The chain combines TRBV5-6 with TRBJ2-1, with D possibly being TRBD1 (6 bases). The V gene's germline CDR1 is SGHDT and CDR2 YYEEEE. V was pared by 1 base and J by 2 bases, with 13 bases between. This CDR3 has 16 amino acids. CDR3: CASSLIGGDTYNEQFF. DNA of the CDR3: TGTGCCAGCAGCTTGATTGGTGGGGACACCTACAATGAGCAGTTCTTC.

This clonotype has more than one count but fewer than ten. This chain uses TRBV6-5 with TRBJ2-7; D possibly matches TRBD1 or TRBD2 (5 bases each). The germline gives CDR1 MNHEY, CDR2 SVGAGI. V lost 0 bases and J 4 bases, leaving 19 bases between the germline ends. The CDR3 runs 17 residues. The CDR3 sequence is CASSYSRQGRSVYEQYF. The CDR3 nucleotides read TGTGCCAGCAGTTACTCTAGGCAGGGACGCTCAGTGTACGAGCAGTACTTC.

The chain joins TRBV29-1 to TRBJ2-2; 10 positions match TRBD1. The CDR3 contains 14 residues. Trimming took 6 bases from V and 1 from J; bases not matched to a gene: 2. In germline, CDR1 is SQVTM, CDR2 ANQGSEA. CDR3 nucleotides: TGCAGCGTCGACAGGGGGCTGAACACCGGGGAGCTGTTTTTT. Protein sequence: CSVDRGLNTGELFF.

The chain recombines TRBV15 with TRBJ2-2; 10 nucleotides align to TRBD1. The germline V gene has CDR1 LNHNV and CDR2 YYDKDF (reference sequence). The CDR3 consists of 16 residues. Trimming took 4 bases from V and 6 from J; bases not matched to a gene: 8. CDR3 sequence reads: CATSNPDRGLAGELFF. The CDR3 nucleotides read TGTGCCACCAGCAACCCCGACAGGGGGCTAGCCGGGGAGCTGTTTTTT.

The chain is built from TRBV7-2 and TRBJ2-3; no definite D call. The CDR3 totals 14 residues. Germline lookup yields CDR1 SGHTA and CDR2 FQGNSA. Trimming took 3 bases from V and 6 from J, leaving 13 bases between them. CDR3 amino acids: CASSFAPPTDTQYF. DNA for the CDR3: TGTGCCAGCAGCTTCGCCCCACCCACGGATACGCAGTATTTT.

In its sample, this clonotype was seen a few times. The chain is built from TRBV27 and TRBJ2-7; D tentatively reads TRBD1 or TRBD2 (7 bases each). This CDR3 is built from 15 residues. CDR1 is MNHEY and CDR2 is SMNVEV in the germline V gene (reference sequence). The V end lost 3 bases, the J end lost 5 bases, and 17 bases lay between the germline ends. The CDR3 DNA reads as TGTGCCAGCAGTTTTCAGGGGGGGAGGGACCACGAGCAGTACTTC. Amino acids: CASSFQGGRDHEQYF.

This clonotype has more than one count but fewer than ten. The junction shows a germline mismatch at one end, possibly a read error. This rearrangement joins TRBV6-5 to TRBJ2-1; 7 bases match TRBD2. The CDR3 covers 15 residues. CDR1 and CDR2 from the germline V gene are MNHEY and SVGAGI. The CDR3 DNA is TGTGCCAGCAGTAGCGGGGTGAGGGGCCCCTCGTTCTGTGTCTTC. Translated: CASSSGVRGPSFCVF.